A selection of T cell receptor beta chains follows, all from one sample in a study of T cell repertoires in cytomegalovirus infection. TCRdb independently ran MiXCR on the reads; one entry per CDR3 protein. Found here are under 200,000 distinct CDR3 sequences, about a tenth of them singletons; the top ten hold approximately 4.3%. Sequencing was performed on PBMCs. These receptors originate from a human donor in good health (CMV status not recorded). Some clones in this sample may be carry-over from other donors' samples. Both conserved end residues are part of each CDR3. D genes are given only for firm matches. Size is stated for part of the rows, as once, few or many counts, or as a class when the clone is expanded.

j_call d_call clone_size v_call cdr3_nt cdr3_aa
TRBJ2-7 . many TRBV4-1 TGCGCCAGCAGCCAAGAATACTATGGGAGCTCCTACGAGCAGTACTTC CASSQEYYGSSYEQYF
TRBJ2-5 TRBD1 few TRBV6-2/TRBV6-3 TGTGCCAGCAGCCCGACAGGGGAAGGCACCCAAGAGACCCAGTACTTC CASSPTGEGTQETQYF
TRBJ1-5 . many TRBV2 TGTGCCAGCAGTGAACAGGGAAATAATCAGCCCCAGCATTTT CASSEQGNNQPQHF
TRBJ1-1 TRBD1 . TRBV6-5 TGTGCCAGCATCAATCCCCCGGGACAGGGCAACACTGAAGCTTTCTTT CASINPPGQGNTEAFF
TRBJ2-5 TRBD1 many TRBV28 TGTGCCAGCAGTCTGGGGGGACAGGGGGCGGGAGAGACCCAGTACTTC CASSLGGQGAGETQYF
TRBJ2-1 . many TRBV7-2 TGTGCCAGCAGCTTAGCCTACGGAGCTTACAATGAGCAGTTCTTC CASSLAYGAYNEQFF
TRBJ2-1 TRBD2 many TRBV7-9 TGTGCCAGCAGCTTCAAAACTAGCGGGAGGGCCGGTCGGGGTGAGCAGTTCTTC CASSFKTSGRAGRGEQFF
TRBJ2-1 . . TRBV20-1 TGCAGTGCTAGAGCCCCCACCGGGCGGGGCTTTTACAATGAGCAGTTCTTC CSARAPTGRGFYNEQFF
TRBJ2-3 . many TRBV7-2 TGTGCCAGCAGCTTAACAGGTAGCCTTGATACGCAGTATTTT CASSLTGSLDTQYF
TRBJ1-1 . . TRBV28 TGTGCCAGCAGTTTGACCCTCGAAGCTTTCTTT CASSLTLEAFF
TRBJ2-7 . many TRBV7-2 TGTGCCAGCAGCCGATTCAGGGTCGGTTACGAGCAGTACTTC CASSRFRVGYEQYF
TRBJ2-7 . many TRBV5-4 TGTGCCAGCAGCTTGGGGGACTCCGCGAGTCCCTACGAGCAGTACTTC CASSLGDSASPYEQYF
TRBJ1-3 . few TRBV7-2 TGTGCCAGCAACAGGGATCCGGGAAACACCATATATTTT CASNRDPGNTIYF
TRBJ1-2 . . TRBV29-1 TGCAGCGTTGAAGATCTAGGGGGTGGTATGAGCTACACCTTC CSVEDLGGGMSYTF
TRBJ1-5 . few TRBV6-5 TGTGCCAGCAGTCTACCGGGCCCCAATCAGCCCCAGCATTTT CASSLPGPNQPQHF
TRBJ2-1 . many TRBV7-2 TGTGCCAGCAGCGAGGGGGGGAGCTCCTACAATGAGCAGTTCTTC CASSEGGSSYNEQFF
TRBJ2-1 . many TRBV7-2 TGTGCCAGCACCCGGGAGCAGAGCTCCTACAATGAGCAGTTCTTC CASTREQSSYNEQFF
TRBJ2-7 . many TRBV2 TGTGCCAGCCGGGCAGGGAGCTCCTACGAGCAGTACTTC CASRAGSSYEQYF
TRBJ1-2 TRBD1 . TRBV3-1 TGTGCCAGCAGCCACGGGGACAGGGAAGGCTACACCTTC CASSHGDREGYTF
TRBJ1-4 . . TRBV10-1 TGCGCCAGCAGTGACCAAGGACCCTGGGAAAAACTGTTTTTT CASSDQGPWEKLFF
TRBJ1-3 . many TRBV7-2 TGTGCCAGCAGCTTATTGGTCGTGGGCTCTGGAAACACCATATATTTT CASSLLVVGSGNTIYF
TRBJ2-3 . many TRBV6-2/TRBV6-3 TGTGCCAGCAGTTACAAGGAGGCGAATACGCAGTATTTT CASSYKEANTQYF
TRBJ2-7 . . TRBV10-3 TGTGCCATCAGTGACCTTAAAGGTTACGAGCAGTACTTC CAISDLKGYEQYF
TRBJ1-2 TRBD1 many TRBV28 TGTGCCAGCAGTTTAACAGGGGGCAATGGCTACACCTTC CASSLTGGNGYTF
TRBJ1-1 . many TRBV7-2 TGTGCCAGCAGCTTAGGGGGCGCGAGGTTGACTGAAGCTTTCTTT CASSLGGARLTEAFF
TRBJ2-7 . many TRBV7-2 TGTGCCAGCAGCTTATATCCCTTGGCGGGCGAGCAGTACTTC CASSLYPLAGEQYF
TRBJ2-1 . . TRBV11-2 TGTGCCAGCAGCTCTGGGGGGTCTCAGTTCTTC CASSSGGSQFF
TRBJ2-1 TRBD2 many TRBV12-3/TRBV12-4 TGTGCCAGCAGTTTAGGCGAAAGCGGGAGTGCCTACAATGAGCAGTTCTTC CASSLGESGSAYNEQFF
TRBJ2-7 . . TRBV2 TGTGCCAGCAGTGTCCAGCGGAGTTACGAGCAGTACTTC CASSVQRSYEQYF
TRBJ1-1 . many TRBV10-3 TGTGCCATCAGTGACCTTAGGGTGAACACTGAAGCTTTCTTT CAISDLRVNTEAFF
TRBJ2-5 . . TRBV19 TGTGCCAGTAGTTTGCCAACGGGCGTTGGAAAGACCCAGTACTTC CASSLPTGVGKTQYF
TRBJ2-3 . many TRBV7-2 TGTGCCAGCAGCTTAGGTAGCGGCGATACGCAGTATTTT CASSLGSGDTQYF
TRBJ1-2 . few TRBV27 TGTGCCAGTAGAGATAGCACCTACTATGGCTACACCTTC CASRDSTYYGYTF
TRBJ2-5 . few TRBV29-1 TGCAGCGTTGGTCGGACGACCCAAGAGACCCAGTACTTC CSVGRTTQETQYF
TRBJ1-4 TRBD1 . TRBV29-1 TGCAGCGTTGCGGTCCCAGGGGGTACGGGAAAACTGTTTTTT CSVAVPGGTGKLFF
TRBJ1-1 . many TRBV7-2 TGTGCCAGCAGCTCATCGGGACACATGAACACTGAAGCTTTCTTT CASSSSGHMNTEAFF
TRBJ2-3 TRBD1 few TRBV7-9 TGTGCCAGCAGCGCGGGACAGGGCATGGATACGCAGTATTTT CASSAGQGMDTQYF
TRBJ2-3 TRBD2 many TRBV28 TGTGCCAGCAGTCCCCCCCTCGGACGGCTAGCGGGGGGAAGCACAGATACGCAGTATTTT CASSPPLGRLAGGSTDTQYF
TRBJ1-2 TRBD1 medium-sized TRBV7-2 TGTGCCAGCAGCACGAGTCTAGACAGGGACTATGGCTACACCTTC CASSTSLDRDYGYTF
TRBJ2-7 TRBD2 many TRBV7-2 TGTGCCAGCAGCTTAAACATGGGAGGGCCTACATGGTACTTC CASSLNMGGPTWYF